This T cell receptor (beta chain) was sequenced during a study of graft-versus-host responses after intestinal transplantation. A note on this clone: Its antigen is not identified.

Using immunoSEQ multiplex PCR, the repertoire was profiled, and TCRdb retains in-frame clones only, with some absent. Of about 130,000 clones listed, around 90% are singletons. The CDR3 is 13 residues long. The germline gives CDR1 SGHNT, CDR2 YENEEA. V was clipped by 5 bases and J by 6 bases, with 10 bases between them. The V and J genes are TRBV11-3 and TRBJ2-2; D possibly corresponds to TRBD2 (6 bases). The TCR comes from a human donor who received an intestinal transplant. Sequencing was performed on unstimulated CD4+ T cells sorted from spleen or lymph node cells, taken before intestinal transplant. The CDR3 loop is CASSDGGAGELFF. In DNA, the CDR3 is TGTGCCAGCAGCGACGGAGGGGCCGGGGAGCTGTTTTTT.